This is a list of T cell receptor beta chains from one sample in a study of blood T cell repertoires in COVID-19. Profiling relied on immunoSEQ multiplex PCR, and the TCRdb table lists in-frame clones only, not all of them. The sample holds 450,000 to 600,000 clones, around 87% seen once. The sequenced sample was PBMCs or T cells enriched from blood (not recorded which). The receptor set was obtained from a woman aged 18-29 years who had recovered from COVID-19. Each CDR3 is given with its conserved first and last residue. D genes are given only for firm matches. Part of the rows lack a size; the others show once, few, many or a class for expanded clones.

j_call v_call clone_size d_call cdr3_aa cdr3_nt
TRBJ1-1 TRBV5-6 . TRBD1 CASSFRDRGMNTEAFF TGTGCCAGCAGCTTCCGGGACAGGGGCATGAACACTGAAGCTTTCTTT
TRBJ1-6 TRBV27 . . CASSFLGPHNSPLHF TGTGCCAGCAGTTTTTTGGGGCCCCATAATTCACCCCTCCACTTT
TRBJ2-3 TRBV5-4 . TRBD2 CASSFGLAESTDTQYF TGTGCCAGCAGCTTCGGACTAGCGGAATCCACAGATACGCAGTATTTT
TRBJ1-6 TRBV2 few . CASSETGRGNSPLHF TGTGCCAGCAGTGAAACGGGTCGGGGTAATTCACCCCTCCACTTT
TRBJ1-6 TRBV6-4 . TRBD1 CASSRTGGGSPLHF TGTGCCAGCAGCCGAACAGGGGGCGGGTCACCCCTCCACTTT
TRBJ2-7 TRBV30 . TRBD1 CAWTGGGLVQYF TGTGCCTGGACAGGGGGCGGTTTAGTGCAGTACTTC
TRBJ1-2 TRBV6-5 once TRBD1 CASRTGGQGYTF TGTGCCAGCCGAACAGGGGGTCAGGGCTACACCTTC
TRBJ1-3 TRBV5-4 . . CASSKDQGHGNTIYF TGTGCCAGCAGCAAGGACCAGGGCCACGGAAACACCATATATTTT
TRBJ1-2 TRBV4-1 . TRBD1 CASSQVGTASNYGYTF TGCGCCAGCAGCCAAGTGGGGACAGCCTCTAACTATGGCTACACCTTC
TRBJ1-2 TRBV28 few . CASSFGVEGYGYTF TGTGCCAGCAGTTTTGGAGTCGAGGGCTATGGCTACACCTTC
TRBJ1-3 TRBV5-6 . TRBD1 CASSFWDRGQSTIYF TGTGCCAGCAGCTTCTGGGACAGGGGGCAGAGCACCATATATTTT
TRBJ1-2 TRBV7-9 many TRBD1 CASSPRQGSLTGYTF TGTGCCAGCAGCCCCCGACAGGGGTCCTTAACGGGCTACACCTTC
TRBJ1-3 TRBV9 . TRBD1 CASSVMDRGQGIPIYF TGTGCCAGCAGCGTAATGGATCGGGGACAGGGGATTCCCATATATTTT
TRBJ1-1 TRBV6-5 . . CASSYRGGRLGTEAFF TGTGCCAGCAGTTATAGGGGAGGGAGGTTGGGGACTGAAGCTTTCTTT
TRBJ2-7 TRBV28 . TRBD1 CASSLTGTGGYEQYF TGTGCCAGCAGTTTAACCGGGACAGGGGGCTACGAGCAGTACTTC
TRBJ2-1 TRBV5-8 once . CASSRTLTAYNEQFF TGTGCCAGCAGCCGTACCTTGACAGCATACAATGAGCAGTTCTTC
TRBJ2-3 TRBV5-1 . TRBD2 CASSLAVSTDTQYF TGCGCCAGCAGTCTAGCGGTGAGCACAGATACGCAGTATTTT
TRBJ2-3 TRBV5-5 . TRBD2 CASSPTSGGGDTQYF TGTGCCAGCAGCCCCACTAGCGGGGGAGGGGATACGCAGTATTTT
TRBJ2-5 TRBV2 once TRBD2 CASTPLRDYGETQYF TGTGCCAGCACCCCCCTCCGGGACTACGGCGAGACCCAGTACTTC
TRBJ2-1 TRBV7-3 once TRBD2 CASSLTSGDNEQFF TGTGCCAGCAGCTTAACTAGCGGGGACAATGAGCAGTTCTTC
TRBJ1-1 TRBV30 . . CAWTGAFWAEAFF TGTGCCTGGACAGGGGCCTTTTGGGCTGAAGCTTTCTTT
TRBJ2-3 TRBV2 . . CASRRSGTDTQYF TGTGCCAGCAGGAGATCTGGCACAGATACGCAGTATTTT
TRBJ1-1 TRBV5-1 . TRBD1 CASSPAGQGLNTEAFF TGCGCCAGCAGCCCTGCGGGACAGGGGTTGAACACTGAAGCTTTCTTT
TRBJ2-7 TRBV2 . . CASGGLPSYEQYF TGTGCCAGCGGAGGACTCCCGTCCTACGAGCAGTACTTC
TRBJ2-2 TRBV11-2 . . CASSQGLPNTGELFF TGTGCCAGCAGCCAGGGGCTCCCGAACACCGGGGAGCTGTTTTTT
TRBJ2-7 TRBV12-5 . . CASGLGTEYEQYF TGTGCTAGTGGTTTGGGGACAGAGTACGAGCAGTACTTC
TRBJ2-3 TRBV7-6 . TRBD2 CASSFTSGDTQYF TGTGCCAGCAGCTTTACTAGCGGGGATACGCAGTATTTT
TRBJ1-1 TRBV2 once TRBD1 CASGQGVGTEAFF TGTGCCAGCGGACAGGGAGTAGGCACTGAAGCTTTCTTT
TRBJ1-1 TRBV28 . . CASSLGGLHTEAFF TGTGCCAGCAGTTTAGGCGGACTTCACACTGAAGCTTTCTTT
TRBJ2-7 TRBV18 . TRBD1 CATSPSSGTVSHEQYF TGTGCCACCTCCCCTAGCTCCGGGACAGTATCGCACGAGCAGTACTTC
TRBJ1-2 TRBV30 few . CAWMSPGAGVFGGYTF TGTGCCTGGATGAGCCCAGGGGCAGGGGTTTTCGGGGGCTACACCTTC
TRBJ1-1 TRBV12-5 . TRBD1 CASGRTGGLNTEAFF TGTGCTAGTGGTAGAACAGGGGGCTTGAACACTGAAGCTTTCTTT